Below are 31 T cell receptor beta chains sequenced from a single sample in a study of immune heterogeneity within non-small cell lung tumors. The template for each sample was around 540 ng of genomic DNA, which had been extracted from bulk tumor tissue. Every primary tumor yielded several biopsies, spaced far apart, that were taken during surgery. Enrolled patients presented with newly diagnosed, previously untreated non-small cell lung cancer and underwent curative surgery. TCR beta CDR3 was amplified by multiplex PCR, first round ten to eleven cycles, 32 V and 13 J primers. One entry per CDR3 protein, called by TCRdb with MiXCR from the multiplex PCR reads. Of 13,000 to 15,000 distinct CDR3 sequences listed, approximately 30% are singletons. Source material: lung tumor tissue. These receptors all stem from a man in his forties with non-small cell lung cancer.

Comment on this clonotype: This clone may be a read error of a much larger clone one base away. The rearrangement uses TRBV30 and TRBJ2-7; D is unclear. CDR1 is GTSNPN, CDR2 SVGIG, per germline (reference sequence). The CDR3 sequence is 12 residues long. The CDR3 protein is CAWSPGSYEKYF. The CDR3 DNA follows: TGTGCCTGGAGTCCCGGTTCCTACGAGAAGTACTTC.

Sample share makes this clonotype medium-sized. This chain joins TRBV6-1 and TRBJ1-5; D is possibly TRBD1 (5 bases). V was clipped by 4 bases and J by 0 bases, with 10 bases between them. The CDR3 is 15 residues long. Germline CDR1 is MNHNS and CDR2 is SASEGT. CDR3 in DNA: TGTGCCAGCAGTGTTTCAGGGACTAGCAATCAGCCCCAGCATTTT. Translating it yields CASSVSGTSNQPQHF.

This clonotype is labeled as medium-sized (0.01 to 0.1%). This chain links TRBV5-6 with TRBJ1-5, with D uncertain. Germline values: CDR1 SGHDT, CDR2 YYEEEE. This CDR3 region has 13 residues. The V gene lost 0 bases and the J gene lost 3 bases, with 4 bases spanning the gap. CDR3 residues: CASSLGPNQPQHF. CDR3 coding DNA: TGTGCCAGCAGCTTGGGGCCCAATCAGCCCCAGCATTTT. The variable domain in full, completed from reference TRBV5-6 and TRBJ1-5, reads DAGVTQSPTHLIKTRGQQVTLRCSPKSGHDTVSWYQQALGQGPQFIFQYYEEEERQRGNFPDRFSGHQFPNYSSELNVNALLLGDSALYLCASSLGPNQPQHFGDGTRLSIL.

The chain has TRBV5-1 and TRBJ2-3, with D unresolved. V was trimmed by 2 bases and J by 0 bases, leaving 10 bases between them. The CDR3 contains 15 residues. Germline-derived CDR1 and CDR2 are SGHRS and YFSETQ. CDR3 nucleotides: TGCGCCAGCAGCTTTGAAGCGTTCAGCACAGATACGCAGTATTTT. It is translated as CASSFEAFSTDTQYF.

This clonotype was seen ten or more times. This chain links TRBV28 with TRBJ2-5, with D perhaps TRBD1 (6 bases). The CDR3 contains 16 residues. The germline gives CDR1 MDHEN, CDR2 SYDVKM. Trimming took 5 bases from V and 0 from J, leaving 16 bases between them. DNA for the CDR3: TGTGCCAGCAGTAACTTAGGGGGTCCGGACCAAGAGACCCAGTACTTC. Its protein product is CASSNLGGPDQETQYF.

In the case of this clonotype: A much larger clone is a single base away; this may be a read error. DNA for the CDR3: TGTGCCAGCAGCCTCACAGTGGGAGGAACCGGGGAGCTGTTTTTT. Its translation is CASSLTVGGTGELFF. This sequence joins TRBV7-3 and TRBJ2-2; perhaps TRBD2 as D (6 bases). Trimming took 5 bases from V and 5 from J, leaving 15 bases between them. There are 15 residues in the CDR3. CDR1 and CDR2 (germline): SGHTA, FQGTGA.

This clonotype was seen many times. J is TRBJ1-3 and V is TRBV11-2; D remains unclear. Trimming pared 0 bases from V and 3 bases from J, leaving 0 bases between. The germline CDR1 and CDR2 sequences are SGHAT and FQNNGV. CDR3 length: 12 residues. In nucleotides, the CDR3 is TGTGCCAGCAGCTTAGATGGAAACACCATATATTTT. Its protein is CASSLDGNTIYF.

The chain couples TRBV3-1 to TRBJ2-7, with unresolved D. V lost 8 bases, J lost 6 bases, and 14 bases lay in between. The CDR3 loop spans 12 amino acids. Germline lookup yields CDR1 LGHDT and CDR2 YNNKEL (reference sequence). The CDR3 DNA is TGTGCCAGCCAACGAGGTATCAGCGAGCAGTACTTC. It specifies CASQRGISEQYF.

This clonotype came up a few times. V gene TRBV12-3 or TRBV12-4 combines with J gene TRBJ1-1; no reliable D call. V was clipped by 4 bases and J by 0 bases, with 3 bases between them. This CDR3 is 12 amino acids long. The DNA for the CDR3 is TGTGCCAGCAGTTCAATGAACACTGAAGCTTTCTTT. This codes for CASSSMNTEAFF.

This clonotype was seen at least ten times. This chain connects TRBV7-9 to TRBJ1-1, with D unclear. V was shortened by 5 bases and J by 3 bases, with 19 bases between the two germline ends. CDR1 is SEHNR and CDR2 is FQNEAQ in the germline V gene (reference sequence). This CDR3 has 16 amino acids. CDR3 loop: CASSHLVSTVYTEAFF. CDR3 coding DNA: TGTGCCAGCAGCCACCTCGTGTCGACGGTCTACACTGAAGCTTTCTTT.

The V and J genes are TRBV7-3 and TRBJ2-1, with a weak D call TRBD2 (5 bases). Germline CDR1 SGHTA, CDR2 FQGTGA. V gave up 4 bases and J gave up 8 bases, with 15 bases separating them. The CDR3 length is 14 residues. The CDR3 is CASSYLGERDEQFF. DNA for the CDR3: TGTGCCAGCAGCTACCTCGGGGAACGGGATGAGCAGTTCTTC.

This clonotype has ten or more counts. The V gene is TRBV18, the J gene TRBJ2-1; D not certain. CDR3 length: 11 amino acids. Germline CDR1 KGHSH, CDR2 LQKENI. V gave up 4 bases and J gave up 8 bases, with 6 bases separating them. CDR3 region: CASSHGYEQFF. CDR3 coding DNA: TGTGCCAGCTCACACGGGTATGAGCAGTTCTTC. Together with reference TRBV18 and TRBJ2-1, the CDR3 gives the full variable domain: NAGVMQNPRHLVRRRGQEARLRCSPMKGHSHVYWYRQLPEEGLKFMVYLQKENIIDESGMPKERFSAEFPKEGPSILRIQQVVRGDSAAYFCASSHGYEQFFGPGTRLTVL.

This clonotype has only a few counts. This chain connects TRBV13 to TRBJ2-1; TRBD1 matches at 10 bases. This CDR3 is 16 amino acids long. Germline CDR1 and CDR2: PRHDT and FYEKMQ (reference sequence). Trimming took 5 bases from V and 2 from J; bases not matched to a gene: 6. The CDR3 is CASSGGGTGAYNEQFF. CDR3 DNA: TGTGCCAGCAGCGGGGGGGGGACAGGGGCCTACAATGAGCAGTTCTTC. The variable domain in full, with the rest retrieved from reference TRBV13 and TRBJ2-1, is AAGVIQSPRHLIKEKRETATLKCYPIPRHDTVYWYQQGPGQDPQFLISFYEKMQSDKGSIPDRFSAQQFSDYHSELNMSSLELGDSALYFCASSGGGTGAYNEQFFGPGTRLTVL.

This clonotype is medium-sized. V gene TRBV12-3 or TRBV12-4 combines with J gene TRBJ2-3; 12 bases are a match to TRBD1. The CDR3 runs to 15 residues. J lost 4 bases, V lost 6 bases, and 5 bases had no gene match. The CDR3 coding sequence is TGTGCCAGCAGGACCGGGACAGGGGGCCCAGATACGCAGTATTTT. Translating it yields CASRTGTGGPDTQYF.

In its sample, this clonotype ranks as medium-sized. The rearrangement joins TRBV6-1 to TRBJ2-7, with 7 bases identical to TRBD1. V lost 5 bases to trimming and J lost 3 bases; unmatched junction nucleotides: 10. Looked up from germline, CDR1 is MNHNS and CDR2 is SASEGT. The CDR3 totals 15 residues. The CDR3 coding sequence is TGTGCCAGCAGTCGCCTAAGAGGGGGCGGCTACGAGCAGTACTTC. Translated: CASSRLRGGGYEQYF.

On this clonotype itself: Given a much more abundant clone one base away, this may be a read error. The CDR3 DNA is TGTGCCAGCAGATTGTACTTAACAGATACGCAGTATTTT. It codes for CASRLYLTDTQYF. The chain recombines TRBV6-2 or TRBV6-3 with TRBJ2-3; D not resolved. Germline CDR1 is MNHEY and CDR2 is SVGEGT. The V and J ends lost 6 bases and 3 bases respectively, with 10 bases between them. The CDR3 runs 13 residues.

This sequence joins TRBV5-4 and TRBJ2-2; 12 bases fit TRBD2. CDR1 SGHNT and CDR2 YYREEE come from the germline V gene (reference sequence). This CDR3 contains 17 residues. With V trimmed by 4 bases and J by 5 bases, 9 bases remained unmatched. This CDR3 reads CASSDLAGGPFTGELFF. The CDR3 region has the DNA TGTGCCAGCAGCGATCTAGCGGGAGGGCCTTTTACCGGGGAGCTGTTTTTT.

V usage is TRBV5-1 and J usage is TRBJ2-5; TRBD1 is a possible D gene (6 bases). The V end was cut by 4 bases, the J end by 5 bases, with 15 bases between. CDR1 and CDR2 from the germline V gene are SGHRS and YFSETQ. This CDR3 spans 14 amino acids. The CDR3 DNA follows: TGCGCCAGCAGCCCTACGCCAGGGGATGAGACCCAGTACTTC. It is translated as CASSPTPGDETQYF.

In this sample, this clonotype turned up many times. J is TRBJ1-4 and V is TRBV5-5, with 8 bases identical to TRBD1. The trim removed 3 bases at V and 4 bases at J, leaving 8 bases unmatched. In germline, CDR1 is SGHKS, CDR2 YYEKEE (reference sequence). CDR3 length equals 16 residues. CDR3 residues: CASSSIGQGINEKLFF. CDR3 bases: TGTGCCAGCAGCTCGATCGGACAGGGCATTAATGAAAAACTGTTTTTT.

The V and J genes are TRBV30 and TRBJ2-2; D unclear. Germline values: CDR1 GTSNPN, CDR2 SVGIG (reference sequence). V was shortened by 1 base and J by 1 base, with 7 bases between the two germline ends. CDR3 length: 14 residues. The DNA for the CDR3 is TGTGCCTGGAGTGCGGGCTTGAACACCGGGGAGCTGTTTTTT. Residues: CAWSAGLNTGELFF.

In regard to this clonotype: One base away lies a much larger clone, so this may be a sequencing read error. The chain joins TRBV18 to TRBJ1-2; weak D call: TRBD1 (5 bases). Germline V gene lookup returns CDR1 KGHSH and CDR2 LQKENI. The germline V and J ends were trimmed by 3 bases and 8 bases, with 13 bases remaining between them. This CDR3 has 13 residues. The CDR3 spells CASSPGRLGGYTF. The CDR3, as DNA: TGTGCCAGCTCACCGGGACGCTTAGGGGGCTACACCTTC.

The genes are TRBV5-6 and TRBJ1-2; the D is unclear. The V end lost 8 bases, the J end lost 4 bases, and 15 bases lay between the germline ends. The CDR3 runs to 13 residues. Germline-derived CDR1 and CDR2 are SGHDT and YYEEEE. CDR3 nucleotides: TGTGCCAGTAAGCTTGCAGGACCCTATGGCTACACCTTC. Encoded protein: CASKLAGPYGYTF.

This clonotype is medium-sized. This chain connects TRBV6-1 to TRBJ2-1; 10 bases agree with TRBD2. Per the germline V gene, CDR1 is MNHNS and CDR2 is SASEGT. V shed 2 bases, J shed 4 bases, and the junction held 2 bases outside the gene matches. CDR3 length: 15 residues. The CDR3 DNA is TGTGCCAGCAGTGAACTAGCGGGAGCTTACAATGAGCAGTTCTTC. Protein: CASSELAGAYNEQFF.

Remarks on this clonotype: This sequence may be a read error, since a much larger clone differs from it by one base. V and J are TRBV24-1 and TRBJ2-7, with 7 positions matching TRBD1. V was pared by 3 bases and J by 2 bases, with 3 bases of the junction left unmatched. Germline CDR1 reads KGHDR; CDR2 reads SFDVKD. The CDR3 contains 14 residues. The CDR3 reads CATSDGTETYEQYF. CDR3 DNA sequence: TGTGCCACCAGTGATGGGACAGAGACCTACGAGCAGTACTTC.

By share, this clonotype counts as medium-sized (0.01 to 0.1%). This sequence joins TRBV9 and TRBJ2-5; D could derive from TRBD1 or TRBD2 (7 bases each). The germline V gene has CDR1 SGDLS and CDR2 YYNGEE. The V and J ends lost 0 bases and 2 bases respectively, with 11 bases between them. This CDR3 region has 15 residues. The DNA of the CDR3 is TGTGCCAGCAGCGTAGTTCAGGGGGGGCAAGAGACCCAGTACTTC. As protein: CASSVVQGGQETQYF.

This clonotype is labeled as medium-sized (0.01 to 0.1%). The chain links TRBV19 to TRBJ2-7; a weak D match, TRBD2 (5 bases). The CDR3 is made up of 15 amino acids. Trimming cost V 5 bases and J 1 base, with 15 bases left between them. CDR1 is LNHDA, CDR2 SQIVND, per germline (reference sequence). The CDR3 DNA is TGTGCCAGTAGTGCCGAGACTACTGCTTCCTACGAGCAGTACTTC. Protein product: CASSAETTASYEQYF.

The rearrangement uses TRBV29-1 and TRBJ2-6; no definite D call. The V gene's germline CDR1 is SQVTM and CDR2 ANQGSEA. This CDR3 is 12 amino acids long. Trimming shortened V by 3 bases and J by 2 bases, and 2 bases separated the two germline ends. The CDR3 DNA reads TGCAGCGTTGAGGCTGGGGCCAACGTCCTGACTTTC. It codes for CSVEAGANVLTF.

In this sample, this clonotype turned up many times. The chain is built from TRBV12-3 or TRBV12-4 and TRBJ2-1, with TRBD2 matching 9 bases. This CDR3 comprises 16 residues. Trimming cost V 7 bases and J 7 bases; bases outside gene matches: 14. For the CDR3, the DNA is TGTGCCAGCACCAAAGGTAGCGGGGGCCGGGGAAATGAGCAGTTCTTC. Its protein is CASTKGSGGRGNEQFF.

In regard to this clonotype: It may be a read error: a sequence one base away is much more abundant. The chain is built from TRBV24-1 and TRBJ1-4; 8 nucleotides align to TRBD1. The CDR3 length is 15 residues. Germline loops: CDR1 KGHDR, CDR2 SFDVKD. CDR3 loop: CSTSEGGTGNEKLFF. In DNA, the CDR3 is TGTTCCACCAGTGAGGGCGGGACAGGCAATGAAAAACTGTTTTTT.

This clonotype is medium-sized. The genes are TRBV2 and TRBJ1-5; TRBD1 might be the D (5 bases). The length of the CDR3 is 13 residues. Trimming took 6 bases from V and 7 from J, leaving 13 bases between them. From germline, CDR1 is SNHLY and CDR2 FYNNEI. The CDR3 DNA reads TGTGCCAGCAGGCAGGGACCGCGACAGCCCCAGCATTTT. Amino acids: CASRQGPRQPQHF.

This clonotype was counted ten times or more. This sequence joins TRBV10-3 and TRBJ2-2, with D maybe TRBD1 (6 bases). The CDR3 is 14 residues long. The V and J ends lost 10 bases and 1 base respectively, with 13 bases between them. The germline V gene has CDR1 ENHRY and CDR2 SYGVKD. The chain's CDR3 is CATSGRGNTGELFF. As DNA, the CDR3 is TGTGCCACCTCTGGCAGGGGGAACACCGGGGAGCTGTTTTTT.